This T cell receptor beta chain was found in a study of cytomegalovirus exposure and HLA in healthy donors. Regarding this clone: Its antigen is unknown.

Germline V gives CDR1 MGHDK, CDR2 SYGVNS. J lost 5 bases, V lost 0 bases, and 5 bases had no gene match. This CDR3 contains 15 residues. Primers included in the PCR were 60 Vbeta and 13 Jbeta primers. The method was immunoSEQ multiplex PCR; TCRdb's version includes in-frame clones alone and lacks a portion of them. Of over 75,000 clones listed, under 80% are singletons. Study-wide points: The CMV antigen specificity of a few CMV-associated chains was confirmed through in vitro analysis. Earlier analysis yielded a pattern in which most TCR beta V segments were productive about 87% or about 30% of the time.

The origin of this receptor is a man aged 40-55 years in good health and CMV-seropositive. V is TRBV25-1 and J is TRBJ2-5; TRBD1 agrees at 8 bases. The sequencing input was PBMCs. CDR3 region: CASSEYHRQGETQYF. CDR3 sequence (DNA): TGTGCCAGCAGTGAATATCATCGACAGGGGGAGACCCAGTACTTC.